Below, one T cell receptor (beta chain) is given with its context. The data derive from a study of T cell changes during pregnancy in multiple sclerosis. The V gene lost 2 bases and the J gene lost 2 bases, with 12 bases spanning the gap. Germline CDR1 is SEHNR and CDR2 is FQNEAQ (reference sequence). The CDR3 consists of 16 residues. The data were produced by immunoSEQ multiplex PCR, yet TCRdb's version contains in-frame clones alone and is incomplete. This table has 41,000 or so clones, roughly nine tenths appearing once. The chain joins TRBV7-9 to TRBJ2-2; D ambiguous. The sample in question was CD4+ T cells from peripheral blood mononuclear cells, obtained in the first trimester of pregnancy. The source of this sequence is a female donor with multiple sclerosis, enrolled in a pregnancy study. The CDR3 bases are TGTGCCAGCAGCTTAAGGTCCAGGATTAACACCGGGGAGCTGTTTTTT. Its translation is CASSLRSRINTGELFF.